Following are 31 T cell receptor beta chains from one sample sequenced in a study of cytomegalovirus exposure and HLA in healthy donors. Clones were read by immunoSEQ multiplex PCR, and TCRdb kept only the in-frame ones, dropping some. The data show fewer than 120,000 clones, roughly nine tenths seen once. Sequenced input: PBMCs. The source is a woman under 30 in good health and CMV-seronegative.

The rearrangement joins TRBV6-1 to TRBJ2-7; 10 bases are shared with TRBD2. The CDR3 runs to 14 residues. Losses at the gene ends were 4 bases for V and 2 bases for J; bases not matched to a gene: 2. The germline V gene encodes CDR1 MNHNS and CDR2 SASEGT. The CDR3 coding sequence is TGTGCCAGCAGTGGGACTAGCGGTGCCTACGAGCAGTACTTC. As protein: CASSGTSGAYEQYF.

CDR3 coding DNA: TGTGCCAGCAGGGACACCCAGAACACTGAAGCTTTCTTT. It is translated as CASRDTQNTEAFF. V gene TRBV19 combines with J gene TRBJ1-1; D is possibly TRBD1 (6 bases). V lost 9 bases and J 1 base, leaving 12 bases between the germline ends. The CDR3 runs 13 residues. Per germline, CDR1 LNHDA and CDR2 SQIVND (reference sequence).

The CDR3 coding sequence is TGTGCCAGCAGACGCGGCATGAACACTGAAGCTTTCTTT. It translates to CASRRGMNTEAFF. The chain is built from TRBV25-1 and TRBJ1-1; D call uncertain. With 6 bases removed from V and 0 bases from J, the gap between germline ends came to 8 bases. This CDR3 has 13 residues. Germline CDR1 reads MGHDK; CDR2 reads SYGVNS.

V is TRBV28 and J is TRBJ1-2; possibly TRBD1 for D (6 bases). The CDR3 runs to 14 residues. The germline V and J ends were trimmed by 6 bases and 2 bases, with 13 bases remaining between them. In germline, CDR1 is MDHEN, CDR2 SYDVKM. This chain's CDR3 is CASSSPTGNYGYTF. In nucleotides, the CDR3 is TGTGCCAGCAGCTCACCTACAGGGAACTATGGCTACACCTTC.

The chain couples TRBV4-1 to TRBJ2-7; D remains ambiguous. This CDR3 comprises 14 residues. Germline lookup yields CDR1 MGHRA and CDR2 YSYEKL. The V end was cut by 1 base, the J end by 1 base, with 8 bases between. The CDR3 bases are TGCGCCAGCAGCCAAGCCCCCAGGTCCTACGAGCAGTACTTC. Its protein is CASSQAPRSYEQYF.

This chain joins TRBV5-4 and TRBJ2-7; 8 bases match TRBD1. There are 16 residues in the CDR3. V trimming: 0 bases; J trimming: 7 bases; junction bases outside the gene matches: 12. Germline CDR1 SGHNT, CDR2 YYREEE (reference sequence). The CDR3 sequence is CASSLAYTGGLLEQYF. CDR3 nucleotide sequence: TGTGCCAGCAGCTTGGCCTATACAGGGGGACTTTTGGAGCAGTACTTC. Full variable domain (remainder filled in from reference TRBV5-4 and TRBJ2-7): ETGVTQSPTHLIKTRGQQVTLRCSSQSGHNTVSWYQQALGQGPQFIFQYYREEENGRGNFPPRFSGLQFPNYSSELNVNALELDDSALYLCASSLAYTGGLLEQYFGPGTRLTVT.

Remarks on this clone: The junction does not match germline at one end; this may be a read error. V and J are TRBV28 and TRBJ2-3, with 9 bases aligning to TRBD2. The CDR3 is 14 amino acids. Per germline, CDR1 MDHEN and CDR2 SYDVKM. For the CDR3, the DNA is TGTGCCAGCATCACCGGGACTAGCATAGATACGCAGTATTTT. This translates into CASITGTSIDTQYF.

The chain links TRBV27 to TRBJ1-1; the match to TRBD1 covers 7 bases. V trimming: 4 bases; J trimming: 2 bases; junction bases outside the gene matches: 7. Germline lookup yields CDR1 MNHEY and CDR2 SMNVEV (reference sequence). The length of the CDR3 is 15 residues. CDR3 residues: CASSWGDSYNTEAFF. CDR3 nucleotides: TGTGCCAGCAGTTGGGGGGACAGCTACAACACTGAAGCTTTCTTT.

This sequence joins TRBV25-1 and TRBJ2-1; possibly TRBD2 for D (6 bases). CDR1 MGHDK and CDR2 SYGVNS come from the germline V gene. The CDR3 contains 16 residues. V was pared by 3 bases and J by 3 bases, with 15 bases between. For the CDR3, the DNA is TGTGCCAGCAGTGAGTCCAGGGCGCGGGGCTACAATGAGCAGTTCTTC. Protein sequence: CASSESRARGYNEQFF.

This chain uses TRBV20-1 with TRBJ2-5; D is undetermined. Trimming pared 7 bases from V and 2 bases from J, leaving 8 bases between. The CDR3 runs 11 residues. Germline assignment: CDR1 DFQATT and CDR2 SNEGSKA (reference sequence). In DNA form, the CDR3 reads TGCAGTGTGGGCAGTCAAGAGACCCAGTACTTC. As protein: CSVGSQETQYF.

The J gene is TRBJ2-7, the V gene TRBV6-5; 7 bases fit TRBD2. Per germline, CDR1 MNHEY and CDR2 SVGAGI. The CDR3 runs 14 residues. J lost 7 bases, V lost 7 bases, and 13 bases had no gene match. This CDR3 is CASTSPGGGREQYF. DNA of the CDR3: TGTGCCAGCACCTCACCGGGAGGAGGGAGGGAGCAGTACTTC.

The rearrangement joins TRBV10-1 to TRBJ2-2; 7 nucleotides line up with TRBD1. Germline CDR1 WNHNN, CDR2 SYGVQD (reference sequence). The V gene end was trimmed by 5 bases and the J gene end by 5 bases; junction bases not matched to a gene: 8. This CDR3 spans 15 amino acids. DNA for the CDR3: TGCGCCAGCAGTCAGACAGGGAGCCAAACCGGGGAGCTGTTTTTT. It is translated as CASSQTGSQTGELFF.

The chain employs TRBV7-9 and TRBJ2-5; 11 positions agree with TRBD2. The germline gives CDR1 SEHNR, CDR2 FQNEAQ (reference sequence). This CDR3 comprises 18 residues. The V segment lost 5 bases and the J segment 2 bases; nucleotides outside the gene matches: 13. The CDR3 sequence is CASSRGTSGGQKQETQYF. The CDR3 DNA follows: TGTGCCAGCAGCCGAGGGACTAGCGGAGGTCAAAAACAAGAGACCCAGTACTTC.

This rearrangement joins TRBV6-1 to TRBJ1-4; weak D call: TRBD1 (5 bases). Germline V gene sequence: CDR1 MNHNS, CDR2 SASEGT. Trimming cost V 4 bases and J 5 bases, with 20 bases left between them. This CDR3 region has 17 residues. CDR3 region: CASSVLPVQVGNEKLFF. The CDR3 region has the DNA TGTGCCAGCAGTGTACTGCCGGTACAGGTCGGAAATGAAAAACTGTTTTTT.

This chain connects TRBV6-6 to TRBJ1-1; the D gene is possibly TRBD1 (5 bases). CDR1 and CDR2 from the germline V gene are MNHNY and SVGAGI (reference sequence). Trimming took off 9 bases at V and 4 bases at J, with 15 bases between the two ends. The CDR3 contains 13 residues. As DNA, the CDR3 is TGTGCCAGTTCTACAGCGGGGGGCACTGAAGCTTTCTTT. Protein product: CASSTAGGTEAFF.

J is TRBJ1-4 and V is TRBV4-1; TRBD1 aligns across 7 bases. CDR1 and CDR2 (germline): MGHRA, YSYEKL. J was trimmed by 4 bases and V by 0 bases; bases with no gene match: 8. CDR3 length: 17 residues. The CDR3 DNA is TGCGCCAGCAGCCAAGAACCAGGACAGGCTTTTAATGAAAAACTGTTTTTT. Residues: CASSQEPGQAFNEKLFF.

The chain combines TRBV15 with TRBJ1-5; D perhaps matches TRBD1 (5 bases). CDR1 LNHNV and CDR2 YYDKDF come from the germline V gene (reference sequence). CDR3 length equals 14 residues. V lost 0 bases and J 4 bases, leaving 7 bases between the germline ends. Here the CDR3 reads CATSRDKGNQPQHF. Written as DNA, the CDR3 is TGTGCCACCAGCAGAGATAAGGGGAATCAGCCCCAGCATTTT.

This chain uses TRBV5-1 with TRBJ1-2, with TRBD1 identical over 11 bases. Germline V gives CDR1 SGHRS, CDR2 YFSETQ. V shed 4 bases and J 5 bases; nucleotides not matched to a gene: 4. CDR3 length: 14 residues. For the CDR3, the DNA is TGCGCCAGCAGCCCCGGGACAGGGGGATATGGCTACACCTTC. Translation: CASSPGTGGYGYTF.

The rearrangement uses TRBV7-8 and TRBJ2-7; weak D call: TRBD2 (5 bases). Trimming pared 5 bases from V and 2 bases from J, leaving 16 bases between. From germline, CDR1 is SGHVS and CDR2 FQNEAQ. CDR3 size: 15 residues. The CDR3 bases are TGTGCCAGCAGCCTAACCCTGACGGGAACCTACGAGCAGTACTTC. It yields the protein CASSLTLTGTYEQYF.

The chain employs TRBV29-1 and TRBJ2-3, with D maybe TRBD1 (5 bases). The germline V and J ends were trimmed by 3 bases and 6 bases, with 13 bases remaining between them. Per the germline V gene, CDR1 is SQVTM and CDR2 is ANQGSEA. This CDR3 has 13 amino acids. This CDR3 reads CSVEAFGADTQYF. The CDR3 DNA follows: TGCAGCGTTGAGGCCTTTGGGGCGGATACGCAGTATTTT.

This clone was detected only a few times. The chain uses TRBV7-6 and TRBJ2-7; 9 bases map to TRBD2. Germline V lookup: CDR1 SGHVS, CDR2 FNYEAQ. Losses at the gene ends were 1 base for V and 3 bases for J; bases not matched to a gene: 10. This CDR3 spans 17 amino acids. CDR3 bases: TGTGCCAGCAGCTTAGGGGTAGCGGGAGTCCGGGGCTACGAGCAGTACTTC. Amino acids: CASSLGVAGVRGYEQYF.

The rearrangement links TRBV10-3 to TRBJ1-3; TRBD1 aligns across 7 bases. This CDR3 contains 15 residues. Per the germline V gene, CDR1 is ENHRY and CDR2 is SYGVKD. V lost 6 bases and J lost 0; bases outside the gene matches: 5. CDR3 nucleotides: TGTGCCATCAGGGGACAGCTGAGCTCTGGAAACACCATATATTTT. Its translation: CAIRGQLSSGNTIYF.

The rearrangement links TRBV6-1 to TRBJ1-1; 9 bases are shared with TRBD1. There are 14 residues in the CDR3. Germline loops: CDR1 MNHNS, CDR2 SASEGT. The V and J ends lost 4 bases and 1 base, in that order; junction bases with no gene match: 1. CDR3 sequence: CASSVGQGNTEAFF. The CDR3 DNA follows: TGTGCCAGCAGTGTGGGACAGGGGAACACTGAAGCTTTCTTT.

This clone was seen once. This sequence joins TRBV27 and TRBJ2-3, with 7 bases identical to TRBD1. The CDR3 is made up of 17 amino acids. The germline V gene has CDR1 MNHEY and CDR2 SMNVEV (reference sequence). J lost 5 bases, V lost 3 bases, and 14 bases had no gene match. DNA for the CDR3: TGTGCCAGCAGTTTCCTGTCAGGGGGTTACGGGAAAGATACGCAGTATTTT. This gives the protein CASSFLSGGYGKDTQYF.

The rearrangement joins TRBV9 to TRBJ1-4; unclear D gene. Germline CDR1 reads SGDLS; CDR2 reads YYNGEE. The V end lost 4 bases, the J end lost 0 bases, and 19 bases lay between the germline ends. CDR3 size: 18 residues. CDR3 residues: CASSPPPLIRATNEKLFF. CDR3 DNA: TGTGCCAGCAGCCCCCCTCCCCTAATAAGAGCAACTAATGAAAAACTGTTTTTT. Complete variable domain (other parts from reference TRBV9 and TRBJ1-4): DSGVTQTPKHLITATGQRVTLRCSPRSGDLSVYWYQQSLDQGLQFLIQYYNGEERAKGNILERFSAQQFPDLHSELNLSSLELGDSALYFCASSPPPLIRATNEKLFFGSGTQLSVL.

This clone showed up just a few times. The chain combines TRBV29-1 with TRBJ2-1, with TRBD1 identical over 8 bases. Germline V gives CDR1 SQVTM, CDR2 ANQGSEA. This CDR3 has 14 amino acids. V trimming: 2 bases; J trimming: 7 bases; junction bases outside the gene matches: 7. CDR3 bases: TGCAGCGTTGAACGACAGGGGATGAGGAATGAGCAGTTCTTC. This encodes CSVERQGMRNEQFF.

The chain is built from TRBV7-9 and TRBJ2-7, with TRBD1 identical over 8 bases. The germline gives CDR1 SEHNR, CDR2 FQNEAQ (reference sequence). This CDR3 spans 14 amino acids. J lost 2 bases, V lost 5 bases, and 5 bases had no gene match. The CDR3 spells CASSPDRATYEQYF. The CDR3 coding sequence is TGTGCCAGCAGCCCGGACAGGGCCACCTACGAGCAGTACTTC.

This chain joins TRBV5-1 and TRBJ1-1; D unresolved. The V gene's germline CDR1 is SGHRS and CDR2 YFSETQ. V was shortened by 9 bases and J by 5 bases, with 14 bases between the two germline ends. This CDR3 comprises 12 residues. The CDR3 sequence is CATSGGGTEAFF. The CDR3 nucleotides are TGCGCCACCTCGGGAGGCGGAACTGAAGCTTTCTTT.

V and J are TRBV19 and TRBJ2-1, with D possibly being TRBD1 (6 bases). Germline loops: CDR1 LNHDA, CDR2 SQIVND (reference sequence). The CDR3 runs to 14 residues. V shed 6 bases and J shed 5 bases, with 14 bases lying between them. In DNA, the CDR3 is TGTGCCAGTAGGCTCGACAGGACCCACAATGAGCAGTTCTTC. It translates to CASRLDRTHNEQFF.

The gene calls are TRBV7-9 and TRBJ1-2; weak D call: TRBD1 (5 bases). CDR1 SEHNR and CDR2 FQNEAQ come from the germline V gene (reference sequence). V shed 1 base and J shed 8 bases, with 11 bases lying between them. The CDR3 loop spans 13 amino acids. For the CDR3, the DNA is TGTGCCAGCAGCTTAGTAACGGGGGACGGCTACACCTTC. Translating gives CASSLVTGDGYTF.

CDR3 loop: CASSGQGAQPQHF. For the CDR3, the DNA is TGTGCCAGTAGTGGCCAGGGGGCTCAGCCCCAGCATTTT. This chain links TRBV19 with TRBJ1-5; the match to TRBD1 covers 8 bases. The CDR3 runs to 13 residues. J gave up 6 bases and V 5 bases, and 3 bases lay outside the gene matches. CDR1 and CDR2 from the germline V gene are LNHDA and SQIVND (reference sequence).